One sample yielded the 10 T cell receptor beta chains listed below, sequenced in a study of STAT5B mutations in CD4+ large granular lymphocyte leukemia. Assay: immunoSEQ multiplex PCR; the TCRdb copy retains only in-frame clones and omits some. The sample includes about 18,000 clones, 65% to 85% seen only once; the top ten take under 15%. The sample comprised CD4+ T cells from blood buffy coats. The receptor set was obtained from a human donor in good health.

The chain recombines TRBV30 with TRBJ2-1, with 7 bases that match TRBD2. Per the germline V gene, CDR1 is GTSNPN and CDR2 is SVGIG (reference sequence). This CDR3 is 15 amino acids long. The trim removed 0 bases at V and 0 bases at J, leaving 2 bases unmatched. The CDR3 coding sequence is TGTGCCTGGAGTGTCCGGACTAGCTCCTACAATGAGCAGTTCTTC. This codes for CAWSVRTSSYNEQFF.

This clone was counted only a few times. The chain recombines TRBV25-1 with TRBJ2-2; maybe TRBD2 (6 bases). The V gene lost 0 bases and the J gene lost 4 bases, with 9 bases spanning the gap. The CDR3 runs to 15 residues. Per germline, CDR1 MGHDK and CDR2 SYGVNS. CDR3 residues: CASSEYGAGTGELFF. Here the CDR3 DNA reads TGTGCCAGCAGTGAATATGGAGCGGGCACCGGGGAGCTGTTTTTT. Drawing the rest from reference TRBV25-1 and TRBJ2-2, the complete variable domain is EADIYQTPRYLVIGTGKKITLECSQTMGHDKMYWYQQDPGMELHLIHYSYGVNSTEKGDLSSESTVSRIRTEHFPLTLESARPSHTSQYLCASSEYGAGTGELFFGEGSRLTVL.

The chain links TRBV7-8 to TRBJ2-2; a possible D gene is TRBD1 (6 bases). Trimming shortened V by 8 bases and J by 6 bases, and 28 bases separated the two germline ends. The CDR3 has 18 amino acids. Germline values: CDR1 SGHVS, CDR2 FQNEAQ. In nucleotides, the CDR3 is TGTGCCAGCGACCGGGGATTTGGGGGCGGTCAAGACGCCGGGGAGCTGTTTTTT. Translating it yields CASDRGFGGGQDAGELFF.

The V gene is TRBV30, the J gene TRBJ2-2; D gene ambiguous. V lost 6 bases, J lost 5 bases, and 13 bases lay in between. Looked up from germline, CDR1 is GTSNPN and CDR2 is SVGIG (reference sequence). This CDR3 has 13 amino acids. CDR3 in amino acids: CACPTSFTGELFF. The CDR3 DNA reads as TGTGCCTGCCCAACCTCCTTTACCGGGGAGCTGTTTTTT.

In this sample, this clone turned up once. The CDR3 sequence is CAWSVLGQGVQPQHF. The CDR3, as DNA: TGTGCCTGGAGTGTACTCGGACAGGGGGTCCAGCCCCAGCATTTT. The chain couples TRBV30 to TRBJ1-5, with TRBD1 identical over 10 bases. With 0 bases clipped from V and 7 bases from J, the junction kept 6 bases outside the gene matches. The CDR3 contains 15 residues. In germline, CDR1 is GTSNPN, CDR2 SVGIG (reference sequence). The full variable domain, rest sourced from reference TRBV30 and TRBJ1-5, is SQTIHQWPATLVQPVGSPLSLECTVEGTSNPNLYWYRQAAGRGLQLLFYSVGIGQISSEVPQNLSASRPQDRQFILSSKKLLLSDSGFYLCAWSVLGQGVQPQHFGDGTRLSIL.

In DNA, the CDR3 is TGCAGCGTGCTACCGGGGCACAACACTGAAGCTTTCTTT. Residues: CSVLPGHNTEAFF. The J gene is TRBJ1-1, the V gene TRBV29-1; TRBD1 might be the D (5 bases). Trimming stripped 6 bases from V and 2 bases from J, with 13 bases between. Germline CDR1 reads SQVTM; CDR2 reads ANQGSEA. The CDR3 is 13 residues long.

The chain employs TRBV19 and TRBJ2-7; TRBD1 matches 7 bases. The J segment lost 5 bases and the V segment lost 6 bases, leaving 7 bases of the junction unmatched. The CDR3 is 13 residues long. CDR1 is LNHDA, CDR2 SQIVND, per germline (reference sequence). DNA of the CDR3: TGTGCCAGTAGGCGGACAGGAATCGACGAGCAGTACTTC. Translating it yields CASRRTGIDEQYF.

The V and J genes are TRBV6-5 and TRBJ1-5; 8 bases agree with TRBD1. After removal of 0 bases from V and 7 bases from J, the junction contained 5 bases not matched to a gene. CDR1 and CDR2 from the germline V gene are MNHEY and SVGAGI. The CDR3 sequence is 15 residues long. This CDR3 reads CASSYSGQGPQPQHF. DNA for the CDR3: TGTGCCAGCAGTTACTCTGGACAGGGCCCCCAGCCCCAGCATTTT.

The chain carries TRBV6-6 and TRBJ2-6; 8 bases match TRBD1. The V gene's germline CDR1 is MNHNY and CDR2 SVGAGI (reference sequence). There are 15 residues in the CDR3. V lost 6 bases, J lost 0 bases, and 1 base stayed unmatched. For the CDR3, the DNA is TGTGCCAGCAGCACAGGGGGCTCTGGGGCCAACGTCCTGACTTTC. Translating gives CASSTGGSGANVLTF.

The chain links TRBV29-1 to TRBJ1-1, with D possibly being TRBD1 (5 bases). V was trimmed by 1 base and J by 0 bases, leaving 18 bases between them. The CDR3 runs 17 residues. Germline CDR1 SQVTM, CDR2 ANQGSEA. This CDR3 is CSVEGAGFSSMNTEAFF. In nucleotides, the CDR3 is TGCAGCGTTGAAGGGGCAGGGTTCTCAAGCATGAACACTGAAGCTTTCTTT.